This T cell receptor (beta chain) stems from a study of radiotherapy plus CTLA-4 blockade in lung cancer. Study information: Objective responses occurred in around 20% of patients; around 30% had disease control. Study observations and caveats: The best prediction of response reportedly came from early blood T cell clone dynamics, with interferon-beta. TCR clones of tumor origin grew in blood after radiotherapy plus ipilimumab.

Focal radiation and CTLA-4 blockade (ipilimumab) were tested in chemo-refractory metastatic non-small-cell lung cancer patients. Produced via immunoSEQ multiplex PCR; TCRdb's table is partial and in-frame only. The sample has around 100,000 clones; under 85% are singletons. This CDR3 spans 14 amino acids. The germline V gene encodes CDR1 SGHRS and CDR2 YFSETQ. Trimming removed 0 bases at V and 1 base at J, with 7 bases between. As concerns this clone: The antigen remains unidentified. Different DNA sequences within this sample yield the same CDR3.

The source material was peripheral blood, sampled from a patient treated with radiotherapy plus ipilimumab. The sequence was collected from a human donor with non-small cell lung cancer who had a partial response to radiotherapy plus ipilimumab. Some clones in this sample may be carry-over from other donors' samples. J is TRBJ1-1 and V is TRBV5-1, with D unresolved. DNA for the CDR3: TGCGCCAGCAGCTTGGACGGTGCGAACACTGAAGCTTTCTTT. It codes for CASSLDGANTEAFF. The complete variable domain, with remaining parts taken from reference TRBV5-1 and TRBJ1-1, reads KAGVTQTPRYLIKTRGQQVTLSCSPISGHRSVSWYQQTPGQGLQFLFEYFSETQRNKGNFPGRFSGRQFSNSRSEMNVSTLELGDSALYLCASSLDGANTEAFFGQGTRLTVV.